This T cell receptor beta chain was captured in a study of blood T cell repertoires in COVID-19. The protocol was immunoSEQ multiplex PCR, while the TCRdb copy is restricted to in-frame clones and leaves out a portion. The data show approximately 280,000 clones, around 89% seen once. The CDR3 extends over 12 amino acids. The V gene lost 7 bases and the J gene lost 4 bases, with 13 bases spanning the gap. Looked up from germline, CDR1 is SQVTM and CDR2 is ANQGSEA. Sequenced material: peripheral blood. This TCR was sampled from a woman aged 60-70 years with acute or convalescent COVID-19. This rearrangement joins TRBV29-1 to TRBJ1-1, with D possibly being TRBD1 (6 bases). The chain's CDR3 is CSAKGGVTEAFF. The CDR3 nucleotides read TGCAGCGCTAAGGGGGGGGTCACTGAAGCTTTCTTT.